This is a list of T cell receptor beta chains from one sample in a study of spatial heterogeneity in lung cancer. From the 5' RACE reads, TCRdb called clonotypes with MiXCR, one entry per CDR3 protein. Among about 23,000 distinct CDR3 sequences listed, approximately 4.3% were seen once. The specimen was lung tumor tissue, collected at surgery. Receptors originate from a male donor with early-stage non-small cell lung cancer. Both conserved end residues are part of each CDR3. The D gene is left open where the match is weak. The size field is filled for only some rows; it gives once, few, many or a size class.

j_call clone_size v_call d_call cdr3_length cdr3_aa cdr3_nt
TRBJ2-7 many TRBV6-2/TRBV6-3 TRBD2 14 CASRNGLAVYEQYF TGTGCCAGCAGAAATGGACTAGCGGTCTACGAGCAGTACTTC
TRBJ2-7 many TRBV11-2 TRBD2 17 CASSAGRSRNPGGEQYF TGTGCCAGCAGCGCCGGGAGGAGTAGGAACCCCGGCGGCGAGCAGTACTTC
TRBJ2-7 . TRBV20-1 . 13 CSARPTSSYEQYF TGCAGTGCTAGACCGACTAGCTCCTACGAGCAGTACTTC
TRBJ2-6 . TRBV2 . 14 CASSEEAGANVLTF TGTGCCAGCAGTGAAGAGGCCGGGGCCAACGTCCTGACTTTC
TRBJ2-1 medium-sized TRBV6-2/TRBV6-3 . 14 CASSTLDRGNEQFF TGTGCCAGCAGTACCCTGGATAGGGGCAATGAGCAGTTCTTC
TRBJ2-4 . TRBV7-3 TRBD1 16 CASSLGQGLAKNIQYF TGTGCCAGCAGCCTAGGACAGGGACTAGCCAAAAACATTCAGTACTTC
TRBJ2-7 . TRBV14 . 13 CASSQGLVTREYF TGTGCCAGCAGCCAGGGACTGGTTACGCGGGAGTACTTC
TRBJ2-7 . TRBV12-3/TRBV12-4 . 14 CASSSTQVGYEQYF TGTGCCAGCAGTTCGACACAGGTTGGGTACGAGCAGTACTTC
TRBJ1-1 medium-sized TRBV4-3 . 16 CASSQEKGNVNTEAFF TGCGCCAGCAGCCAAGAGAAGGGGAACGTGAACACTGAAGCTTTCTTT
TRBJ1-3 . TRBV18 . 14 CASSPPRGGNTIYF TGTGCCAGCTCACCCCCGAGGGGTGGAAACACCATATATTTT
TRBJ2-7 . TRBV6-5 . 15 CASSFRAKGPYEQYF TGTGCCAGCAGTTTCAGGGCAAAGGGGCCTTACGAGCAGTACTTC
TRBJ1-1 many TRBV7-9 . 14 CASSLVLADTEAFF TGTGCCAGCAGCTTAGTATTGGCGGACACTGAAGCTTTCTTT
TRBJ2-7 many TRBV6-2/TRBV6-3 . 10 CVAGTYEQYF TGTGTGGCGGGGACCTACGAGCAGTACTTC
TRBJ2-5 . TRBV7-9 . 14 CASSRGFDQETQYF TGTGCCAGCAGCCGGGGATTCGACCAAGAGACCCAGTACTTC
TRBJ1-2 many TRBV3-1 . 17 CASSQDVASHQRYGYTF TGTGCCAGCAGCCAAGATGTGGCCAGCCATCAGAGGTATGGCTACACCTTC
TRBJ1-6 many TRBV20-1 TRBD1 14 CSAAGQGSGSPLHF TGCAGTGCTGCCGGACAGGGTTCGGGCTCACCCCTCCACTTT
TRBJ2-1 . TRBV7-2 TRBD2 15 CASSFRTSEYNEQFF TGTGCCAGCAGCTTCAGAACTAGCGAGTACAATGAGCAGTTCTTC
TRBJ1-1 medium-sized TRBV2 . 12 CASRRSNTEAFF TGTGCCAGCAGGAGGTCGAACACTGAAGCTTTCTTT
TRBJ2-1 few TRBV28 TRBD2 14 CARGTSGEYNEQFF TGTGCCAGAGGGACTAGCGGGGAGTACAATGAGCAGTTCTTC
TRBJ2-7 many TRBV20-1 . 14 CSARVLQGSYEQYF TGCAGTGCTAGAGTTTTACAGGGATCCTACGAGCAGTACTTC
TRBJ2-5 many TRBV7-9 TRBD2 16 CASSSPTGLAEETQYF TGTGCCAGCAGCTCCCCAACGGGACTAGCGGAAGAGACCCAGTACTTC
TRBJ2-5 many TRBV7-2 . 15 CASSLQGIGIETQYF TGTGCCAGCAGCTTGCAGGGTATAGGAATCGAGACCCAGTACTTC
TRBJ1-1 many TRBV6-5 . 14 CASKPDGRNTEAFF TGTGCCAGCAAACCTGACGGACGGAACACTGAAGCTTTCTTT
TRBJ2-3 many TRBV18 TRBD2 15 CASSPLAGITDTQYF TGTGCCAGCTCACCTCTAGCGGGGATCACAGATACGCAGTATTTT
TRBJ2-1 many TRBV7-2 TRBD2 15 CASTPRGEGRNEQFF TGTGCCAGCACCCCGCGTGGGGAGGGCCGGAATGAGCAGTTCTTC
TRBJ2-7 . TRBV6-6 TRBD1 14 CASSPGTGLYEQYF TGTGCCAGCAGTCCCGGGACAGGCCTCTACGAGCAGTACTTC
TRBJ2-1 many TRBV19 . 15 CASSARQSSYNEQFF TGTGCCAGTAGTGCCCGCCAGAGCTCCTACAATGAGCAGTTCTTC
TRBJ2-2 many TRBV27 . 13 CASSPMRTGELFF TGTGCCAGCAGTCCCATGAGGACCGGGGAGCTGTTTTTT
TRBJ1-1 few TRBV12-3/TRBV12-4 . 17 CASSLSGRQNPLGEAFF TGTGCCAGCAGTTTGAGTGGACGGCAAAACCCCTTGGGAGAAGCTTTCTTT
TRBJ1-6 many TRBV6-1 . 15 CASSEIRRYNSPLHF TGTGCCAGCAGTGAGATACGACGGTATAATTCACCCCTCCACTTT
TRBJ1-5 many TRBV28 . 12 CASSLLYQPQHF TGTGCCAGCAGTTTACTGTATCAGCCCCAGCATTTT
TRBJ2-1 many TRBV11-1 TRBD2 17 CASSSPGTSGGYNEQFF TGTGCCAGCAGCTCACCGGGGACTAGCGGGGGCTACAATGAGCAGTTCTTC
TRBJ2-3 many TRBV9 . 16 CASSPGGRLSTDTQYF TGTGCCAGCAGCCCGGGGGGCAGGTTGAGCACAGATACGCAGTATTTT
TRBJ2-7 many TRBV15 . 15 CATSRDGTGYYEQYF TGTGCCACCAGCAGAGATGGAACCGGCTACTACGAGCAGTACTTC
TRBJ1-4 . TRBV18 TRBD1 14 CASSPDGTAEKLFF TGTGCCAGCTCACCAGACGGGACAGCTGAAAAACTGTTTTTT
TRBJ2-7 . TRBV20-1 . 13 CSAKLEPSYEQYF TGCAGTGCTAAACTTGAACCCTCATACGAGCAGTACTTC
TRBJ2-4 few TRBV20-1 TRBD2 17 CSARGRDYGGTKNIQYF TGCAGTGCTAGAGGTCGGGACTACGGGGGAACCAAAAACATTCAGTACTTC
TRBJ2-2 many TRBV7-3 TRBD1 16 CASSLFGTGLAGELFF TGTGCCAGCAGCTTATTTGGGACAGGGTTGGCCGGGGAGCTGTTTTTT
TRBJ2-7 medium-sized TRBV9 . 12 CASSGTTYEQYF TGTGCCAGCAGCGGGACTACCTACGAGCAGTACTTC
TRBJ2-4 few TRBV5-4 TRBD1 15 CASSPGGTGKNIQYF TGTGCCAGCAGCCCTGGAGGGACAGGGAAAAACATTCAGTACTTC
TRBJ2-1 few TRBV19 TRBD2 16 CASNPQGTSGGNEQFF TGTGCCAGTAATCCCCAGGGCACTAGCGGGGGGAATGAGCAGTTCTTC
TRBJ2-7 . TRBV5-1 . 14 CASSPRPGIYEQYF TGCGCCAGCAGCCCCCGCCCAGGGATCTACGAGCAGTACTTC
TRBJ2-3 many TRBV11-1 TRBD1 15 CASSFSGQGSDTQYF TGTGCCAGCAGCTTTTCCGGACAGGGGTCAGATACGCAGTATTTT
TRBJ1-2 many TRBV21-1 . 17 CASSKGYRGRENYGYTF TGTGCCAGCAGCAAAGGATATCGGGGCAGAGAAAACTATGGCTACACCTTC
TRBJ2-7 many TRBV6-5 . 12 CASSSRIYEQYF TGTGCCAGCAGTTCTCGGATCTACGAGCAGTACTTC
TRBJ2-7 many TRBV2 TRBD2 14 CASSKWLAAIEQYF TGTGCCAGCAGTAAGTGGCTAGCGGCTATCGAGCAGTACTTC
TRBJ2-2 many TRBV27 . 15 CASSPLGPGTGELFF TGTGCCAGCAGTCCTTTAGGTCCGGGGACCGGGGAGCTGTTTTTT
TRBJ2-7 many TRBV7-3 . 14 CASSVGSRGHEQYF TGTGCCAGCAGCGTTGGGTCTAGGGGCCACGAGCAGTACTTC
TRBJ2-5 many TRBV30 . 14 CAWSVSGGTETQYF TGTGCCTGGAGTGTAAGTGGGGGCACGGAGACCCAGTACTTC
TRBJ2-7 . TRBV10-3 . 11 CAIRDTYEQYF TGTGCCATCAGGGACACCTACGAGCAGTACTTC
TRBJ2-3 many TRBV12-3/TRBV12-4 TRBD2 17 CASSLGLAGGLTDTQYF TGTGCCAGCAGTCTGGGACTAGCGGGGGGGCTGACAGATACGCAGTATTTT
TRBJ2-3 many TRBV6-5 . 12 CASSSLMNTQYF TGTGCCAGCAGTTCACTGATGAATACGCAGTATTTT